What follows are 21 T cell receptor beta chains derived from one specimen sequenced in a study of technical replicates of blood from several donors (dated by TCRdb to the late 2010s). Receptor amplification or capture employed the immunoSEQ multiplex PCR assay. Here the immuneACCESS table is served through TCRdb, limited to in-frame sequences with V and J called. Missing clones are a known gap in these copies; in checked studies unresolved V genes cover under half, and the rest lacks a known reason. The sample profile shows tens of thousands of clones; about 93% of them were found once. The ten largest clones take up over 0.2% of the sample. The sequenced sample consisted of T cells isolated from PBMCs. Every receptor here comes from a human donor in good health.

The chain employs TRBV18 and TRBJ2-3; maybe TRBD2 (6 bases). This CDR3 spans 14 amino acids. Germline values: CDR1 KGHSH, CDR2 LQKENI. Trimming took 3 bases from V and 4 from J, leaving 11 bases between them. CDR3 DNA: TGTGCCAGCTCACCTGGGGGGATGGCAGATACGCAGTATTTT. Its protein product is CASSPGGMADTQYF.

The V gene is TRBV25-1, the J gene TRBJ1-3; a possible D gene is TRBD1 (5 bases). The CDR3 has 16 amino acids. Germline lookup yields CDR1 MGHDK and CDR2 SYGVNS. Trimming took off 3 bases at V and 7 bases at J, with 19 bases between the two ends. CDR3 nucleotides: TGTGCCAGCAGTGAGATCCCACAGGATTCGAGCAACACCATATATTTT. It translates to CASSEIPQDSSNTIYF.

This rearrangement joins TRBV15 to TRBJ2-7; 9 nucleotides agree with TRBD1. Trimming removed 6 bases from V and 0 bases from J; junction bases left unmatched: 12. This CDR3 spans 17 amino acids. CDR1 and CDR2 (germline): LNHNV, YYDKDF (reference sequence). The CDR3 protein is CATSHRPGQGFSYEQYF. The DNA of the CDR3 is TGTGCCACCAGTCACCGACCGGGACAGGGATTCTCCTACGAGCAGTACTTC.

This clone was observed a single time. This chain links TRBV9 with TRBJ1-2; TRBD1 aligns across 7 bases. The germline CDR1 and CDR2 sequences are SGDLS and YYNGEE. The CDR3 consists of 15 residues. J lost 12 bases, V lost 4 bases, and 18 bases had no gene match. The CDR3 DNA reads TGTGCCAGCAGCCCCCAAGTGGGGGGACAGTTCTATCACACCTTC. It encodes CASSPQVGGQFYHTF.

J is TRBJ1-2 and V is TRBV11-2; TRBD1 might be the D (6 bases). The CDR3 consists of 15 residues. V lost 5 bases to trimming and J lost 0 bases, with 13 bases between them. The germline CDR1 and CDR2 sequences are SGHAT and FQNNGV. The CDR3, as DNA: TGTGCCAGCAGCGTTAGGGACATTGCTAACTATGGCTACACCTTC. Its protein product is CASSVRDIANYGYTF.

To note about this clone: This same CDR3 is encoded by further DNA sequences in the sample. V is TRBV5-8 and J is TRBJ2-2, with 8 bases aligning to TRBD2. Germline V gene sequence: CDR1 SGHTS, CDR2 YDEGEE. The CDR3 is made up of 14 amino acids. J was trimmed by 6 bases and V by 4 bases; bases with no gene match: 5. The CDR3 here is CASSLWTSPGELFF. For the CDR3, the DNA is TGTGCCAGCAGCCTCTGGACTAGCCCCGGGGAGCTGTTTTTT.

This sequence joins TRBV19 and TRBJ2-3, with 8 bases that match TRBD2. Germline lookup yields CDR1 LNHDA and CDR2 SQIVND (reference sequence). V lost 5 bases, J lost 4 bases, and 8 bases stayed unmatched. The CDR3 loop spans 15 amino acids. This CDR3 reads CASSGLTREADTQYF. As DNA, the CDR3 is TGTGCCAGTAGTGGCCTGACGCGGGAGGCAGATACGCAGTATTTT.

The rearrangement uses TRBV29-1 and TRBJ1-5, with a weak D call TRBD1 (6 bases). The V gene lost 5 bases and the J gene lost 1 base, with 18 bases spanning the gap. The CDR3 has 16 residues. Per the germline V gene, CDR1 is SQVTM and CDR2 is ANQGSEA. The CDR3 region is CSVLTTGFGSNQPQHF. The CDR3 region has the DNA TGCAGCGTTCTCACTACAGGGTTCGGGAGCAATCAGCCCCAGCATTTT.

This sequence joins TRBV14 and TRBJ1-1; D is uncertain. Trimming pared 1 base from V and 7 bases from J, leaving 16 bases between. This CDR3 has 15 residues. CDR1 and CDR2 (germline): SGHDN, FVKESK. The CDR3 loop reads CASSQAKLRGNEAFF. The CDR3 DNA is TGTGCCAGCAGCCAAGCCAAACTGAGAGGTAATGAAGCTTTCTTT.

The V and J genes are TRBV25-1 and TRBJ2-5; TRBD1 might be the D (6 bases). The V end lost 3 bases, the J end lost 5 bases, and 13 bases lay between the germline ends. This CDR3 is built from 14 residues. CDR1 is MGHDK, CDR2 SYGVNS, per germline. The CDR3 loop is CASSDVGAKETQYF. In DNA, the CDR3 is TGTGCCAGCAGTGATGTGGGGGCCAAGGAGACCCAGTACTTC. The variable domain in full, completed from reference TRBV25-1 and TRBJ2-5, reads EADIYQTPRYLVIGTGKKITLECSQTMGHDKMYWYQQDPGMELHLIHYSYGVNSTEKGDLSSESTVSRIRTEHFPLTLESARPSHTSQYLCASSDVGAKETQYFGPGTRLLVL.

The chain has TRBV19 and TRBJ2-3; 10 nucleotides line up with TRBD1. V lost 9 bases and J lost 6; bases outside the gene matches: 3. The V gene's germline CDR1 is LNHDA and CDR2 SQIVND (reference sequence). The CDR3 length is 12 residues. In DNA, the CDR3 is TGTGCCAGCGGGACAGGGGCCGATACGCAGTATTTT. This encodes CASGTGADTQYF.

The V and J genes are TRBV5-1 and TRBJ2-3; 10 bases agree with TRBD2. Trimming at V came to 5 bases and at J to 1 base, leaving 1 base not matched to a gene. CDR1 is SGHRS and CDR2 is YFSETQ in the germline V gene. This CDR3 spans 14 amino acids. This chain's CDR3 is CASSGLAGTDTQYF. CDR3 bases: TGCGCCAGCAGTGGACTAGCGGGCACAGATACGCAGTATTTT.

V is TRBV28 and J is TRBJ1-3, with 8 nucleotides matching TRBD1. Germline CDR1 is MDHEN and CDR2 is SYDVKM. The junction had 12 bases not matched to a gene; V was cut back by 8 bases and J by 3 bases. The CDR3 length is 16 residues. The CDR3 reads CASGSPAGGGGNTIYF. The CDR3, as DNA: TGTGCCAGCGGTTCGCCAGCAGGGGGCGGTGGAAACACCATATATTTT.

V is TRBV6-1 and J is TRBJ2-2; a possible D gene is TRBD1 (6 bases). CDR1 is MNHNS, CDR2 SASEGT, per germline. The CDR3 totals 15 residues. The V and J ends lost 4 bases and 6 bases respectively, with 15 bases between them. The CDR3 nucleotides are TGTGCCAGCAGTGGATCTCTTACAGGGTCCGGGGAGCTGTTTTTT. Protein sequence: CASSGSLTGSGELFF.

The chain has TRBV28 and TRBJ2-7; D not resolved. CDR3 length: 17 residues. The germline V gene encodes CDR1 MDHEN and CDR2 SYDVKM. Trimming shortened V by 5 bases and J by 0 bases, and 20 bases separated the two germline ends. CDR3 coding DNA: TGTGCCAGCAGTCTCCCCGCGGTTACGGTGAGCTCCTACGAGCAGTACTTC. This codes for CASSLPAVTVSSYEQYF.

The chain employs TRBV18 and TRBJ1-1; 7 positions agree with TRBD1. The germline V gene has CDR1 KGHSH and CDR2 LQKENI. The CDR3 has 15 residues. The ends lost 3 bases at V and 1 base at J; junction bases unmatched: 5. DNA of the CDR3: TGTGCCAGCTCACCTTGGGACAGCCAGAACACTGAAGCTTTCTTT. Encoded protein: CASSPWDSQNTEAFF.

The gene calls are TRBV19 and TRBJ1-1; weak D call: TRBD1 (6 bases). The CDR3 consists of 15 residues. Germline CDR1 and CDR2: LNHDA and SQIVND (reference sequence). V lost 6 bases, J lost 3 bases, and 17 bases lay in between. As DNA, the CDR3 is TGTGCCAGTAGCCCTCGAGGGGGAAGTTACACTGAAGCTTTCTTT. Translated: CASSPRGGSYTEAFF.

The chain links TRBV29-1 to TRBJ2-3; maybe TRBD2 (5 bases). The germline gives CDR1 SQVTM, CDR2 ANQGSEA. This CDR3 contains 14 residues. V shed 8 bases and J shed 4 bases, with 19 bases lying between them. CDR3 in amino acids: CSSVRRLAPDTQYF. As DNA, the CDR3 is TGCAGCTCCGTAAGGCGGCTAGCCCCAGATACGCAGTATTTT.

The J gene is TRBJ2-1, the V gene TRBV6-5, with D tentatively TRBD2 (6 bases). This CDR3 spans 14 amino acids. The V gene lost 5 bases and the J gene lost 1 base, with 9 bases spanning the gap. Germline-derived CDR1 and CDR2 are MNHEY and SVGAGI. The CDR3 DNA follows: TGTGCCAGCAGTGGAGGAGGGTCCTACAATGAGCAGTTCTTC. Protein product: CASSGGGSYNEQFF.

The V gene is TRBV6-5, the J gene TRBJ1-1; D is unclear. Germline assignment: CDR1 MNHEY and CDR2 SVGAGI. V lost 0 bases to trimming and J lost 1 base, with 3 bases between them. This CDR3 region has 13 residues. The CDR3 coding sequence is TGTGCCAGCAGTTACTCGGCGAACACTGAAGCTTTCTTT. This translates into CASSYSANTEAFF.

The chain employs TRBV18 and TRBJ1-1, with TRBD1 matching over 7 bases. Germline CDR1 is KGHSH and CDR2 is LQKENI. Unmatched junction bases numbered 12, after V lost 1 base and J lost 7 bases. The CDR3 sequence is 16 residues long. CDR3 nucleotides: TGTGCCAGCTCACCACGGCCGGGACAGAGAAACTTTGAAGCTTTCTTT. Protein product: CASSPRPGQRNFEAFF.